The TCR beta chain described here comes from a study of beta chain features in type 1 diabetes. Across the whole study: Examination covered around 100 million sorted cells spanning all samples. General observations from the study: Among patients with Type 1 diabetes, TCRB CDR3s were moderately but significantly shorter in every one of the four CD4+ subsets.

Details on this clone: The antigen remains undetermined.

Donors contributed one heparinised blood draw apiece, averaging around 120 mL. Purity (above 95%) was reached by all sorted populations. The authors reverse transcribed all of the isolated RNA, so sequencing captured expressed TCRB transcripts. TCRdb's table, derived via immunoSEQ multiplex PCR, lists solely in-frame clones and lacks some. The sample includes about 230,000 clones, 16% seen only once; the top ten take more than 0.075%. The sequence was collected from a man under 40 with type 1 diabetes. Material for sequencing was naive CD4+ T cells from blood.

Written as DNA, the CDR3 is TGTGCCATCAGTGAACCGGGACGGTTAGTTTCCTACGAGCAGTACTTC. Protein sequence: CAISEPGRLVSYEQYF. The chain uses TRBV10-3 and TRBJ2-7; perhaps D is TRBD1 or TRBD2 (5 bases each). The CDR3 is 16 residues long. Germline CDR1 is ENHRY and CDR2 is SYGVKD. V lost 3 bases and J lost 1, with 16 bases in between.